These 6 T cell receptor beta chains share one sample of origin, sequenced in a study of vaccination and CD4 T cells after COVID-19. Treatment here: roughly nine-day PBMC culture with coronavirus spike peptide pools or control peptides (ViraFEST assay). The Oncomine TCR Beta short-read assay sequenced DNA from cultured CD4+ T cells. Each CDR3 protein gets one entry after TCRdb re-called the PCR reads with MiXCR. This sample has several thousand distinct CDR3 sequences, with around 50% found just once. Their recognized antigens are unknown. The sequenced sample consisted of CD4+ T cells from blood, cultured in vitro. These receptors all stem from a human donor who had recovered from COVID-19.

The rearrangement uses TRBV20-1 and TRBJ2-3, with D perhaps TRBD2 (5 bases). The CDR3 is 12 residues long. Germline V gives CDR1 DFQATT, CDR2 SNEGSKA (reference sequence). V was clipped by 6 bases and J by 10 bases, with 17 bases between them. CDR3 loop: CSALAPQWAQYF. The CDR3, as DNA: TGCAGTGCCCTAGCCCCACAGTGGGCGCAGTATTTT.

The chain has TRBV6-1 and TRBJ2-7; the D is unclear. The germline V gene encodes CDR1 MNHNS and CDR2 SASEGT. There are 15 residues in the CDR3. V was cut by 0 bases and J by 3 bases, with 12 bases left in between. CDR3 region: CASSEAVPYVYEQYF. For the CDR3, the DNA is TGTGCCAGCAGTGAAGCTGTGCCATACGTCTACGAGCAGTACTTC.

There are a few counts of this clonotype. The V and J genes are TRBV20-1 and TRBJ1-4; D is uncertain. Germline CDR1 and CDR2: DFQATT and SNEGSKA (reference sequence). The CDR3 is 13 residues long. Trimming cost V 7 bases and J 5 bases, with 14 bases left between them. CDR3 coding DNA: TGCAGTGTCGTAGAACAGTTAAATGAAAAACTGTTTTTT. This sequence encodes CSVVEQLNEKLFF.

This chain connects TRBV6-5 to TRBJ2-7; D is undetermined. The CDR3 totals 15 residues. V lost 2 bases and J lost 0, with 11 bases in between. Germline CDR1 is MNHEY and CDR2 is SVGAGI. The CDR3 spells CASSYRQLSSYEQYF. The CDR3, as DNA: TGTGCCAGCAGTTACAGGCAATTGAGCTCCTACGAGCAGTACTTC.

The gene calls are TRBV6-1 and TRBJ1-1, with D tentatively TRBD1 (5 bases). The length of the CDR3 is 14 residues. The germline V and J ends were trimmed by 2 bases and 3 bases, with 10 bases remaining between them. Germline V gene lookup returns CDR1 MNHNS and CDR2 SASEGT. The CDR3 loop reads CASSELGGDTEAFF. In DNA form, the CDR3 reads TGTGCCAGCAGTGAACTCGGGGGGGACACTGAAGCTTTCTTT.

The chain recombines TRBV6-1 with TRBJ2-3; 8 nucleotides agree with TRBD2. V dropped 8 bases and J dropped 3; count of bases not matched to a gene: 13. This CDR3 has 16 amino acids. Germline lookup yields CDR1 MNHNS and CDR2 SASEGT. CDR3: CASQNRGAGATDTQYF. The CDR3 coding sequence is TGTGCCAGCCAGAACCGAGGAGCGGGAGCGACAGATACGCAGTATTTT.